This TCR beta chain was observed in a study of cytomegalovirus exposure and HLA in healthy donors. General observations from the study: Reports state that TCR beta sequences accurately predicted most subjects' HLA-A and HLA-B alleles. A later analysis reported that several of the most significant clusters appeared to be linked to common viral pathogens, among them Epstein-Barr virus. TCR sequences were mostly rare, though some public TCRs occurred in many donors. Fewer N-insertions than the 666-donor mean were reportedly shown by an Asian-associated ancestry cluster in a later analysis.

Notes on this clone: Its specificity is not known.

This PCR relied on a set of 60 Vbeta primers and 13 Jbeta primers. The method was immunoSEQ multiplex PCR; TCRdb's version includes in-frame clones alone and lacks a portion of them. The sample carries some 200,000 clones, roughly 80% recorded once. This receptor was obtained from a woman aged 18-35 years in good health and CMV-seronegative. Sample: PBMCs.

DNA of the CDR3: TGCGCCAGCAGCCAAGATAGGGGTCAGACCCAGTACTTC. Protein: CASSQDRGQTQYF. V gene TRBV4-3 combines with J gene TRBJ2-5, with a tentative D call TRBD1 (5 bases). This CDR3 has 13 residues. CDR1 and CDR2 from the germline V gene are LGHNA and YSLEER. V was pared by 0 bases and J by 6 bases, with 8 bases between.